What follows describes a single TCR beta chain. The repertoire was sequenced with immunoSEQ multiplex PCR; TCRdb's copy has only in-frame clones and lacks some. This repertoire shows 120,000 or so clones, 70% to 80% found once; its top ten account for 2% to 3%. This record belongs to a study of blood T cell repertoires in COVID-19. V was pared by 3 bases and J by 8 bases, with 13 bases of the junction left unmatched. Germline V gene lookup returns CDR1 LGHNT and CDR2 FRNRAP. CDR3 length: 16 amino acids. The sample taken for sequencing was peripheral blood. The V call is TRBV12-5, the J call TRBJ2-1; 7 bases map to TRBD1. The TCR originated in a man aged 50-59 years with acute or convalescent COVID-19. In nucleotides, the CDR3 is TGTGCTAGTGGTTTAGGAAACAGGGGAGCTATCGATGAGCAGTTCTTC. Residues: CASGLGNRGAIDEQFF.